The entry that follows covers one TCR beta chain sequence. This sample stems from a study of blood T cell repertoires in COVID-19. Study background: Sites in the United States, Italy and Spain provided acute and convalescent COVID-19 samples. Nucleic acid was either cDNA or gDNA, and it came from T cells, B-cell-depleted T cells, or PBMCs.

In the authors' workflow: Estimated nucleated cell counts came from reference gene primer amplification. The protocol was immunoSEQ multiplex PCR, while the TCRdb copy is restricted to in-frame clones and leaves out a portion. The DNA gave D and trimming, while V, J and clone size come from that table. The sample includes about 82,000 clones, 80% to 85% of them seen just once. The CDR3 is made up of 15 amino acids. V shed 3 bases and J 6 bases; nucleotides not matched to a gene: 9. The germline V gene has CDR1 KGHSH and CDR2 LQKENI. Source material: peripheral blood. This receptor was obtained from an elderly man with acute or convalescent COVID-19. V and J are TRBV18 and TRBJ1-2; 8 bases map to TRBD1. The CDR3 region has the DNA TGTGCCAGCTCACCGTGGACAGGGAGTTCCGATGGCTACACCTTC. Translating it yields CASSPWTGSSDGYTF.